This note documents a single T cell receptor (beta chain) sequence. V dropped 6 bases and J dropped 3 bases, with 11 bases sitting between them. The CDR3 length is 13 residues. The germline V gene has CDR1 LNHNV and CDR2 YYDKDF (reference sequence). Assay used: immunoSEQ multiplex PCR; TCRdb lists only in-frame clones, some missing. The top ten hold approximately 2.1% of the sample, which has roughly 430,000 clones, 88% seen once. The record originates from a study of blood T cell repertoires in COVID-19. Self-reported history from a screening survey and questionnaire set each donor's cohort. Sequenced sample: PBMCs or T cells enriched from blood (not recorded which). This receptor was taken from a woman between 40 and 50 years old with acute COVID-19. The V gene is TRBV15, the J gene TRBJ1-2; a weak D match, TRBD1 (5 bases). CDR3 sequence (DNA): TGTGCCACCAGTGGCGACAGACACTATGGCTACACCTTC. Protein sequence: CATSGDRHYGYTF.